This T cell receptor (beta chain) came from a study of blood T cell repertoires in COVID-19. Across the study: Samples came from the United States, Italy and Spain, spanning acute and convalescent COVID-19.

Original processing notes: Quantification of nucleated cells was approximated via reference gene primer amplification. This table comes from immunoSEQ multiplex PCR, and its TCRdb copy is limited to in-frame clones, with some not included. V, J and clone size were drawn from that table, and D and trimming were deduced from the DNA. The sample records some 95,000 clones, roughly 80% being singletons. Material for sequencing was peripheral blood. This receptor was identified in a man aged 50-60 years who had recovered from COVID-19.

In DNA, the CDR3 is TGTGCCACCAGCAGAGAGAGATCTCGGGGTACTAATGAAAAACTGTTTTTT. It codes for CATSRERSRGTNEKLFF. V usage is TRBV15 and J usage is TRBJ1-4; D is unresolved. Germline CDR1 reads LNHNV; CDR2 reads YYDKDF (reference sequence). Deletions cut 0 bases from V and 2 bases from J, with 13 bases between. This CDR3 spans 17 amino acids.